The 30 T cell receptor beta chains below all came from one sample that was sequenced in a study of post-analysis software for immune sequencing data. The study's findings and limits: Patients had higher frequencies than controls of five TRBV segments, including TRBV5-6, TRBV5-1 and TRBV20-1.

These receptors have no identified antigens. Libraries were made from TCR beta cDNA, and they carried unique molecular identifiers. Each CDR3 protein gets one entry after TCRdb re-called the PCR reads with MiXCR. This table holds roughly 650,000 distinct CDR3 sequences, approximately 60% found once. Sequencing used blood. The receptors originated from a girl aged 2 to 9 with multiple sclerosis.

V usage is TRBV7-2 and J usage is TRBJ2-3; TRBD2 matches 12 bases. The ends lost 5 bases at V and 5 bases at J; junction bases unmatched: 8. The CDR3 is made up of 16 amino acids. In germline, CDR1 is SGHTA, CDR2 FQGNSA. The CDR3 protein is CASSGRLAGEGDTQYF. The CDR3 DNA reads TGTGCCAGCAGCGGCAGACTAGCGGGGGAGGGAGATACGCAGTATTTT.

This chain uses TRBV15 with TRBJ1-5; D call uncertain. This CDR3 comprises 14 residues. The germline V gene encodes CDR1 LNHNV and CDR2 YYDKDF (reference sequence). Trimming took 4 bases from V and 7 from J, leaving 14 bases between them. The CDR3 protein is CATSIYGSGQPQHF. Written as DNA, the CDR3 is TGTGCCACCAGCATATACGGGAGCGGACAGCCCCAGCATTTT.

V gene TRBV6-1 combines with J gene TRBJ1-1, with D possibly TRBD1 on 6 matching bases. This CDR3 has 13 amino acids. Germline V gene data show CDR1 as MNHNS and CDR2 as SASEGT. V shed 6 bases and J shed 4 bases, with 12 bases lying between them. The CDR3 DNA reads TGTGCCAGCAGACAGGGAGTTGGCACTGAAGCTTTCTTT. Amino acid sequence: CASRQGVGTEAFF.

J is TRBJ1-2 and V is TRBV4-2; the D gene is possibly TRBD1 (6 bases). The germline gives CDR1 LGHNA, CDR2 YNFKEQ. The CDR3 runs 16 residues. The germline V and J ends were trimmed by 6 bases and 5 bases, with 22 bases remaining between them. The CDR3 DNA reads as TGTGCCAGCAGTCGTAAGACGGGGGCGGGGGTGTATGGCTACACCTTC. Protein: CASSRKTGAGVYGYTF.

The rearrangement uses TRBV6-1 and TRBJ2-1; 10 bases are shared with TRBD2. CDR1 MNHNS and CDR2 SASEGT come from the germline V gene. The V segment lost 11 bases and the J segment 7 bases; nucleotides outside the gene matches: 17. This CDR3 is 16 amino acids long. The CDR3 coding sequence is TGTGCCGGTTCTGGAGGGGCTAGCGGGAGCGGGAATGAGCAGTTCTTC. It translates to CAGSGGASGSGNEQFF.

The V gene is TRBV30, the J gene TRBJ2-5, with 9 positions matching TRBD2. V lost 5 bases to trimming and J lost 4 bases; unmatched junction nucleotides: 2. In germline, CDR1 is GTSNPN, CDR2 SVGIG (reference sequence). This CDR3 has 12 amino acids. CDR3 coding DNA: TGTGCCTGGGAAGCGGGAGGAGAGACCCAGTACTTC. The encoded protein is CAWEAGGETQYF.

This clonotype was counted a single time. V is TRBV7-6 and J is TRBJ2-1; no firm D call. CDR1 SGHVS and CDR2 FNYEAQ come from the germline V gene. Trimming pared 1 base from V and 4 bases from J, leaving 14 bases between. The CDR3 has 16 amino acids. This CDR3 is CASSLEAGQRYNEQFF. The CDR3 DNA reads as TGTGCCAGCAGCTTAGAGGCCGGCCAGAGGTACAATGAGCAGTTCTTC.

This clonotype was picked up a small number of times. The rearrangement uses TRBV3-1 and TRBJ2-7; D remains unclear. Between the trimmed V and J ends, which lost 0 bases and 5 bases, there was a span of 8 bases. CDR1 and CDR2 from the germline V gene are LGHDT and YNNKEL (reference sequence). CDR3 size: 13 residues. The CDR3 DNA reads as TGTGCCAGCAGCCAAGATCGTGCGGACGAGCAGTACTTC. Its translation: CASSQDRADEQYF.

This clonotype was picked up a small number of times. This rearrangement joins TRBV7-3 to TRBJ2-7; 8 nucleotides align to TRBD2. Trimming took 5 bases from V and 3 from J; bases not matched to a gene: 6. This CDR3 comprises 14 residues. The germline CDR1 and CDR2 sequences are SGHTA and FQGTGA. The CDR3 sequence: CASSPTSGNYEQYF. The CDR3 region has the DNA TGTGCCAGCAGCCCCACTAGCGGTAACTACGAGCAGTACTTC.

In nucleotides, the CDR3 is TGCGCCAGCAGCCGCACTAGCGGGCCCACAGATACGCAGTATTTT. This gives the protein CASSRTSGPTDTQYF. The chain links TRBV4-1 to TRBJ2-3; 9 nucleotides align to TRBD2. Losses at the gene ends were 4 bases for V and 2 bases for J; bases not matched to a gene: 4. CDR3 length equals 15 residues. CDR1 and CDR2 from the germline V gene are MGHRA and YSYEKL.

DNA of the CDR3: TGTGCCAGCAGTCCGGACAGGGAGAATCAGCCCCAGCATTTT. This codes for CASSPDRENQPQHF. The J gene is TRBJ1-5, the V gene TRBV5-5, with TRBD1 identical over 8 bases. With V trimmed by 5 bases and J by 4 bases, 5 bases remained unmatched. Looked up from germline, CDR1 is SGHKS and CDR2 is YYEKEE (reference sequence). The CDR3 has 14 residues.

The V call is TRBV4-1, the J call TRBJ2-7; D remains ambiguous. Germline-derived CDR1 and CDR2 are MGHRA and YSYEKL. The CDR3 has 15 residues. The V end lost 4 bases, the J end lost 3 bases, and 16 bases lay between the germline ends. The CDR3 loop is CASSPPGFSHYEQYF. CDR3 DNA: TGCGCCAGCAGCCCCCCCGGGTTCTCCCACTACGAGCAGTACTTC.

This chain uses TRBV12-3 or TRBV12-4 with TRBJ2-2, with 9 bases that match TRBD2. This CDR3 contains 15 residues. Trimming cost V 6 bases and J 1 base; bases outside gene matches: 3. CDR3 region: CASSGTSQNTGELFF. CDR3 DNA sequence: TGTGCCAGCAGCGGGACTAGCCAGAACACCGGGGAGCTGTTTTTT.

This clonotype occurred a few times. The chain carries TRBV27 and TRBJ2-7, with 9 bases matching TRBD1. The V and J ends lost 4 bases and 1 base, in that order; junction bases with no gene match: 5. The CDR3 is 15 amino acids. Germline CDR1 reads MNHEY; CDR2 reads SMNVEV (reference sequence). The CDR3: CASSSVDRGSYEQYF. Written as DNA, the CDR3 is TGTGCCAGCAGTTCCGTTGACAGGGGGTCCTACGAGCAGTACTTC.

The genes are TRBV10-3 and TRBJ2-1, with 10 bases lining up with TRBD1. The CDR3 is 17 residues long. Germline loops: CDR1 ENHRY, CDR2 SYGVKD. V shed 2 bases, J shed 2 bases, and the junction held 6 bases outside the gene matches. The DNA for the CDR3 is TGTGCCATCAGTGAGCTGGGACAGGGGCGAACCTACAATGAGCAGTTCTTC. Protein sequence: CAISELGQGRTYNEQFF.

The V gene is TRBV19, the J gene TRBJ1-1; 10 bases are shared with TRBD1. Trimming removed 7 bases from V and 5 bases from J; junction bases left unmatched: 16. Germline loops: CDR1 LNHDA, CDR2 SQIVND (reference sequence). The CDR3 extends over 17 amino acids. The CDR3 DNA reads as TGTGCCAGTAACCAAATCCGGGACAGGGGTTATGGGACTGAAGCTTTCTTT. Protein sequence: CASNQIRDRGYGTEAFF.

The V gene is TRBV6-6, the J gene TRBJ2-2, with D uncertain. The CDR3 has 15 amino acids. The germline CDR1 and CDR2 sequences are MNHNY and SVGAGI (reference sequence). Trimming took off 7 bases at V and 2 bases at J, with 14 bases between the two ends. CDR3 bases: TGTGCCAGCACCCAAAGCCGGCATAACACCGGGGAGCTGTTTTTT. Translating gives CASTQSRHNTGELFF.

The sample holds a few counts of this clonotype. This sequence joins TRBV6-2 or TRBV6-3 and TRBJ2-1; 8 bases match TRBD1. This CDR3 spans 19 amino acids. V dropped 4 bases and J dropped 4; count of bases not matched to a gene: 18. CDR1 and CDR2 (germline): MNHEY, SVGEGT. The CDR3, as DNA: TGTGCCAGCAGTTTCCCCGGACAGGGAAATACAGGAGAATACAATGAGCAGTTCTTC. It is translated as CASSFPGQGNTGEYNEQFF.

In its sample, this clonotype was seen once. V gene TRBV10-3 combines with J gene TRBJ1-1; 8 bases match TRBD1. CDR3 length: 16 amino acids. The germline V gene encodes CDR1 ENHRY and CDR2 SYGVKD. V trimming: 0 bases; J trimming: 1 base; junction bases outside the gene matches: 4. Here the CDR3 reads CAISESPGTGNTEAFF. The DNA for the CDR3 is TGTGCCATCAGTGAGTCCCCGGGGACAGGGAACACTGAAGCTTTCTTT.

The rearrangement uses TRBV20-1 and TRBJ1-2; the D is unclear. Germline V gives CDR1 DFQATT, CDR2 SNEGSKA (reference sequence). V was cut by 5 bases and J by 3 bases, with 19 bases left in between. There are 15 residues in the CDR3. The CDR3 is CSAPPTRVIDYGYTF. The CDR3 DNA sequence: TGCAGTGCTCCGCCCACACGGGTGATAGACTATGGCTACACCTTC.

The chain joins TRBV20-1 to TRBJ1-5, with D uncertain. Germline lookup yields CDR1 DFQATT and CDR2 SNEGSKA (reference sequence). V was clipped by 4 bases and J by 0 bases, with 13 bases between them. This CDR3 region has 15 residues. CDR3 amino acids: CSAITRPDSNQPQHF. The CDR3 DNA reads TGCAGTGCTATTACTCGGCCTGATAGCAATCAGCCCCAGCATTTT.

The chain joins TRBV4-3 to TRBJ1-2; no definite D call. The V gene's germline CDR1 is LGHNA and CDR2 YSLEER. Between the trimmed V and J ends, which lost 0 bases and 1 base, there was a span of 12 bases. The CDR3 sequence is 16 residues long. CDR3 DNA: TGCGCCAGCAGCCAAGAACATCAGCCGCTTAACTATGGCTACACCTTC. Translation: CASSQEHQPLNYGYTF.

The chain recombines TRBV7-2 with TRBJ1-2; 9 bases are a match to TRBD1. CDR1 is SGHTA, CDR2 FQGNSA, per germline. Trimming removed 1 base from V and 7 bases from J; junction bases left unmatched: 7. The CDR3 consists of 15 residues. This chain's CDR3 is CASSLVSGTGFGYTF. CDR3 DNA sequence: TGTGCCAGCAGCTTAGTTAGCGGGACAGGGTTTGGCTACACCTTC. Complete variable domain (other parts from reference TRBV7-2 and TRBJ1-2): GAGVSQSPSNKVTEKGKDVELRCDPISGHTALYWYRQSLGQGLEFLIYFQGNSAPDKSGLPSDRFSAERTGGSVSTLTIQRTQQEDSAVYLCASSLVSGTGFGYTFGSGTRLTVV.

The V gene is TRBV5-1, the J gene TRBJ2-1; D is unclear. Germline V lookup: CDR1 SGHRS, CDR2 YFSETQ. Trimming pared 4 bases from V and 8 bases from J, leaving 16 bases between. The CDR3 has 14 amino acids. The CDR3 DNA reads as TGCGCCAGCAGCCCGACTGCTATGGGGTATGAGCAGTTCTTC. Translation: CASSPTAMGYEQFF.

V gene TRBV7-8 combines with J gene TRBJ1-1; possibly TRBD1 for D (5 bases). The CDR3 spans 14 residues. CDR1 SGHVS and CDR2 FQNEAQ come from the germline V gene. The ends were cut back, 5 bases at V and 1 base at J, with 11 bases in the middle. The DNA for the CDR3 is TGTGCCAGCAGCCCCCGGGACTGGAACACTGAAGCTTTCTTT. It yields the protein CASSPRDWNTEAFF.

The chain employs TRBV12-3 or TRBV12-4 and TRBJ1-6, with D maybe TRBD1 (5 bases). The CDR3 covers 13 residues. V was cut by 7 bases and J by 11 bases, with 15 bases left in between. The CDR3 region is CASTLKQGTPLHF. The CDR3 DNA reads TGTGCCAGCACCCTAAAGCAGGGTACACCCCTCCACTTT.

This sequence joins TRBV5-1 and TRBJ2-1; 9 bases are shared with TRBD2. With 0 bases clipped from V and 3 bases from J, the junction kept 4 bases outside the gene matches. CDR3 length: 16 residues. The germline V gene has CDR1 SGHRS and CDR2 YFSETQ. CDR3 DNA: TGCGCCAGCAGCTTGGGGCCTAGCGGGAACTACAATGAGCAGTTCTTC. As protein: CASSLGPSGNYNEQFF.

V is TRBV28 and J is TRBJ2-5; 8 bases line up with TRBD2. The end of the DNA fits TRBJ2-7 better, so the J call may be wrong. Germline CDR1 and CDR2: MDHEN and SYDVKM. This CDR3 spans 12 amino acids. The CDR3 nucleotides read TGTGCCAGCAGTTTCGCGGGAGGCGAGCAGTACTTC. Translating gives CASSFAGGEQYF.

Here the CDR3 DNA reads TGCGCCAGCAGCTTGGGGGACAGGACCATGCCCTCCTTTAACTATGGCTACACCTTC. Protein: CASSLGDRTMPSFNYGYTF. The chain is built from TRBV5-1 and TRBJ1-2; 8 bases line up with TRBD1. With 0 bases clipped from V and 1 base from J, the junction kept 14 bases outside the gene matches. CDR3 length: 19 residues. Germline CDR1 SGHRS, CDR2 YFSETQ.

A few counts support this clonotype. The rearrangement links TRBV5-1 to TRBJ2-6, with D possibly matching TRBD1 (6 bases). The CDR3 totals 16 residues. Germline CDR1 reads SGHRS; CDR2 reads YFSETQ. Trimming took 0 bases from V and 4 from J, leaving 11 bases between them. The DNA for the CDR3 is TGCGCCAGCAGCTTGGCCAGGGGTGTGGGGGCCAACGTCCTGACTTTC. Amino acid sequence: CASSLARGVGANVLTF.